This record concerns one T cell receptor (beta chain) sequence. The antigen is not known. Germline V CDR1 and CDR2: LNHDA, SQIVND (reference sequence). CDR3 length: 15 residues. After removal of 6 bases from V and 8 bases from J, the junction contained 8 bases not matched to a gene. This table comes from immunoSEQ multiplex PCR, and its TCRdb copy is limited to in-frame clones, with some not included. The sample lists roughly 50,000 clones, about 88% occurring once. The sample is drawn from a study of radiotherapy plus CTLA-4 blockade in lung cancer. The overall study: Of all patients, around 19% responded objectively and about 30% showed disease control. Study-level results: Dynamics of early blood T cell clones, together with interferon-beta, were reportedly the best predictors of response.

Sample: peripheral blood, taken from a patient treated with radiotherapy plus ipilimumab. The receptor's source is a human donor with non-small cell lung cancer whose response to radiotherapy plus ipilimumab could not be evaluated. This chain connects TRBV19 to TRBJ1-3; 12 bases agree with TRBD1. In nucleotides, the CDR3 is TGTGCCAGTAGCCCCGGGACAGGGGGCGCGGACACCATATATTTT. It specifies CASSPGTGGADTIYF.